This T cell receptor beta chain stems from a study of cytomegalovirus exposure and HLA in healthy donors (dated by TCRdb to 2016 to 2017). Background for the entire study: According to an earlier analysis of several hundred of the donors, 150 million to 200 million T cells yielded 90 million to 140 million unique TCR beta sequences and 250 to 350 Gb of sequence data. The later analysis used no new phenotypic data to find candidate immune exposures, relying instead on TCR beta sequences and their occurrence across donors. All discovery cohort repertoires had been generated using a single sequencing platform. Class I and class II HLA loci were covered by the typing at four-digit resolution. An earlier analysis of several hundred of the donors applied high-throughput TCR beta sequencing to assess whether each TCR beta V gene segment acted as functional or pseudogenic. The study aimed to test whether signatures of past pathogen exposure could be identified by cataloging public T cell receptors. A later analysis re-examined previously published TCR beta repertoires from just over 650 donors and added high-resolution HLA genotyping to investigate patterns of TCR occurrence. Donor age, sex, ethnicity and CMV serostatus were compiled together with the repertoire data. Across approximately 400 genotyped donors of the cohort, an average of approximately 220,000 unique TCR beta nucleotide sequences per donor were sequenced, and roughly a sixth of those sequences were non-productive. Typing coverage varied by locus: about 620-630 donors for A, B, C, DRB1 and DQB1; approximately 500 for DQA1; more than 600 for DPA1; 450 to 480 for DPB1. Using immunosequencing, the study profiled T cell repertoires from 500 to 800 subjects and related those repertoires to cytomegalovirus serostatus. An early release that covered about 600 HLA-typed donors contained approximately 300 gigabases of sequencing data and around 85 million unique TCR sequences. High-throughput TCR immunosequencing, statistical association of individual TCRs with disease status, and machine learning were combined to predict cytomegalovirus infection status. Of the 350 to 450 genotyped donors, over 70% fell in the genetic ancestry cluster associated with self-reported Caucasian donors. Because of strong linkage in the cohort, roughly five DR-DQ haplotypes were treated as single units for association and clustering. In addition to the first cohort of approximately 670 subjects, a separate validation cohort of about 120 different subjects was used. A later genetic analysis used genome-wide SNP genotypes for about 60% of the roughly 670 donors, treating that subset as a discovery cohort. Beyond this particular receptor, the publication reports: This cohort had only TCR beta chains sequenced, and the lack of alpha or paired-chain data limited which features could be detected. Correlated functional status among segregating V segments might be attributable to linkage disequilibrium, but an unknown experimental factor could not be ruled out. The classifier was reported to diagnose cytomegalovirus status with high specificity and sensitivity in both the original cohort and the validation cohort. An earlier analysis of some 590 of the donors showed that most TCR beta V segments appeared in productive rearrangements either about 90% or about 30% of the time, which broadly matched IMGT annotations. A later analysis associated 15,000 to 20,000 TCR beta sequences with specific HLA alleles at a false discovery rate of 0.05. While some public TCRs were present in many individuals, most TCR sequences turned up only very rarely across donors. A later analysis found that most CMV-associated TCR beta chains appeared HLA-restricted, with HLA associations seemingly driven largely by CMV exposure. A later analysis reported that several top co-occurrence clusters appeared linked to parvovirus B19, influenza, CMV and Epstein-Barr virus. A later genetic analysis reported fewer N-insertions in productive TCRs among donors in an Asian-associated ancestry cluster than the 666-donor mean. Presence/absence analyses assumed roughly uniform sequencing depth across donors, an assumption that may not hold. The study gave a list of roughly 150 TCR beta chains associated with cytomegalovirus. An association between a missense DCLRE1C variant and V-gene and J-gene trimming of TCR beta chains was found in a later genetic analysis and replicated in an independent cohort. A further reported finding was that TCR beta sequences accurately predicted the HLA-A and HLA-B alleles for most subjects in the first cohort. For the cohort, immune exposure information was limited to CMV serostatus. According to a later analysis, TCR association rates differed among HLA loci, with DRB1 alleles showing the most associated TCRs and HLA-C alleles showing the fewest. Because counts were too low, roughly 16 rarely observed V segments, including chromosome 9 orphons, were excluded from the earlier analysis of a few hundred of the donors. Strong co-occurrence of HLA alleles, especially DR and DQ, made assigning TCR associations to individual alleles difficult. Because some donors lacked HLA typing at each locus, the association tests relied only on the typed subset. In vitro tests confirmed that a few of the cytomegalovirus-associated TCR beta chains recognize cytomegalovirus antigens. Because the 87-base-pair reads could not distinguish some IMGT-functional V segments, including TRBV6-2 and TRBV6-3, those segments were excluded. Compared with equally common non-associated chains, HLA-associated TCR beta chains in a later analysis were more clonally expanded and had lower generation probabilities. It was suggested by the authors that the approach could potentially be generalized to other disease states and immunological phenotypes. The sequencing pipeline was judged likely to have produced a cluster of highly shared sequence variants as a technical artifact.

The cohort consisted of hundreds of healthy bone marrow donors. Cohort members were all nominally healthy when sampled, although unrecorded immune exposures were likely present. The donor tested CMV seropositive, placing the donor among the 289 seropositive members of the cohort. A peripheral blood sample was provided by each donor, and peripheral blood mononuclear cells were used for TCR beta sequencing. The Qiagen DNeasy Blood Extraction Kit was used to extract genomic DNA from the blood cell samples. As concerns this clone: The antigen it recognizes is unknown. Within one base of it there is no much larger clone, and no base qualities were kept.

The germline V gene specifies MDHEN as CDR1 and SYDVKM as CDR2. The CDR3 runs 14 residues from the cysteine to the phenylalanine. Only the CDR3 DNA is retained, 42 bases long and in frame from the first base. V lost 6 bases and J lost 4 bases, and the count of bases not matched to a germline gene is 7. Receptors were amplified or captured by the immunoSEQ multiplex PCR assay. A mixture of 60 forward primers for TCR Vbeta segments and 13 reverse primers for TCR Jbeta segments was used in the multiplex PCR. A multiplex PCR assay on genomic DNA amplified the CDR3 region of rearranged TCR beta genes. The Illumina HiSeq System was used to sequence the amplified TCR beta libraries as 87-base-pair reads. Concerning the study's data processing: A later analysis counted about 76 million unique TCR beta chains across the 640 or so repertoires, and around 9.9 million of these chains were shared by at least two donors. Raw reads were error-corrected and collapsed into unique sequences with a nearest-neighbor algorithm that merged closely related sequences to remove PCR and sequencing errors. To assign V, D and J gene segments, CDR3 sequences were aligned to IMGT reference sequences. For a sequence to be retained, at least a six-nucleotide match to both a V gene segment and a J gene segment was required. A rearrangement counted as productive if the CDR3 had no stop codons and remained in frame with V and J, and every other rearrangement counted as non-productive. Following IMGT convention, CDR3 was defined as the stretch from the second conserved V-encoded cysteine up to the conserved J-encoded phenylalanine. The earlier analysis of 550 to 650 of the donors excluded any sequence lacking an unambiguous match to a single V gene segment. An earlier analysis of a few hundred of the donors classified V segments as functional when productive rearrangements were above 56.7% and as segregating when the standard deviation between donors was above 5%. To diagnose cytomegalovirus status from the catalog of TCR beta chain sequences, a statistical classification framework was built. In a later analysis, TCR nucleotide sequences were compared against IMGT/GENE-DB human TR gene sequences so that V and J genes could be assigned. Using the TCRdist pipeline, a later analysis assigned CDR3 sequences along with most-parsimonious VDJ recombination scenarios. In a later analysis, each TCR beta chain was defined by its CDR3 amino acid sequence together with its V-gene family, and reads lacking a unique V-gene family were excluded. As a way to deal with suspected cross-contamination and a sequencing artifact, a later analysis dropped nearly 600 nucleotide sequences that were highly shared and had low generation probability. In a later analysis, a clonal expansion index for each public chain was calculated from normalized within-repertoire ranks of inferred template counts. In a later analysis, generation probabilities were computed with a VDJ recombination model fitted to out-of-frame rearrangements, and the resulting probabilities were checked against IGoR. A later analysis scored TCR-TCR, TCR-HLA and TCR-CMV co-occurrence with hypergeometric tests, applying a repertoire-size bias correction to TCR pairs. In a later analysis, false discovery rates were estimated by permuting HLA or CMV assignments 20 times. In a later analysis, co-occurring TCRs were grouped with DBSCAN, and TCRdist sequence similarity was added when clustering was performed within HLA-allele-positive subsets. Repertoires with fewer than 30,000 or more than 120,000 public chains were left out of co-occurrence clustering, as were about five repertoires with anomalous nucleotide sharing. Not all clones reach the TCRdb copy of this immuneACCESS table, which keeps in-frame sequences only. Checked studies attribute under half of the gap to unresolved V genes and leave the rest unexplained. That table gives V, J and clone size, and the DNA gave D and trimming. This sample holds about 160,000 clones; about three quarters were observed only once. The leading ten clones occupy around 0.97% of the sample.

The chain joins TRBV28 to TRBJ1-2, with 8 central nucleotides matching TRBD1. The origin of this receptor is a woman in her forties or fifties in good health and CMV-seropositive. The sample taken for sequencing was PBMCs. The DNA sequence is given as TGTGCCAGCAGGCAAACAGGGGGTATCTATGGCTACACCTTC. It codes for CASRQTGGIYGYTF.